Below are 7 T cell receptor beta chains sequenced from a single sample in a study of neoadjuvant anti-PD-1 for oral cavity cancer. Assay: immunoSEQ multiplex PCR; the TCRdb copy retains only in-frame clones and omits some. This sample has 6,000 to 7,500 clones, with 74% found just once. The material was PBMCs, obtained before nivolumab (anti-PD-1) treatment. These receptors were collected from a person between 40 and 85 years old with oral cavity squamous cell carcinoma.

This chain connects TRBV19 to TRBJ1-4, with D unresolved. Per germline, CDR1 LNHDA and CDR2 SQIVND (reference sequence). The V and J ends lost 2 bases and 4 bases respectively, with 5 bases between them. This CDR3 comprises 13 residues. The CDR3 DNA is TGTGCCAGTAGTATACGGATTAATGAAAAACTGTTTTTT. Translation: CASSIRINEKLFF.

The V gene is TRBV7-2, the J gene TRBJ2-3; TRBD2 agrees at 7 bases. V lost 4 bases and J lost 5; bases outside the gene matches: 3. Germline CDR1 reads SGHTA; CDR2 reads FQGNSA. This CDR3 is built from 13 residues. DNA for the CDR3: TGTGCCAGCAGCTACCCGGGGGGAGATACGCAGTATTTT. It specifies CASSYPGGDTQYF.

The chain links TRBV7-2 to TRBJ1-3; no clear D. CDR1 and CDR2 from the germline V gene are SGHTA and FQGNSA. Trimming left V 6 bases short and J 0 bases short, with 12 bases between. There are 15 residues in the CDR3. CDR3 protein: CASRPYGPSGNTIYF. The DNA for the CDR3 is TGTGCCAGCAGACCCTACGGGCCCTCTGGAAACACCATATATTTT.

This clone was seen a few times. The gene calls are TRBV7-2 and TRBJ1-5, with D hard to call. Deletions cut 3 bases from V and 3 bases from J, with 15 bases between. Germline CDR1 and CDR2: SGHTA and FQGNSA. The CDR3 contains 16 residues. CDR3 coding DNA: TGTGCCAGCAGCTTTTTCTCAAACGGTTTCAATCAGCCCCAGCATTTT. This encodes CASSFFSNGFNQPQHF. The entire variable domain, with the rest obtained from reference TRBV7-2 and TRBJ1-5, is as follows: GAGVSQSPSNKVTEKGKDVELRCDPISGHTALYWYRQSLGQGLEFLIYFQGNSAPDKSGLPSDRFSAERTGGSVSTLTIQRTQQEDSAVYLCASSFFSNGFNQPQHFGDGTRLSIL.

V usage is TRBV10-3 and J usage is TRBJ1-1; D call uncertain. The V gene lost 0 bases and the J gene lost 3 bases, with 5 bases spanning the gap. CDR1 and CDR2 from the germline V gene are ENHRY and SYGVKD. CDR3 length equals 13 residues. The CDR3 nucleotides are TGTGCCATCAGTGAGTCTTGGGACACTGAAGCTTTCTTT. Its protein product is CAISESWDTEAFF.

This sequence joins TRBV7-2 and TRBJ2-3; D unresolved. The V gene's germline CDR1 is SGHTA and CDR2 FQGNSA. The CDR3 is made up of 14 amino acids. Between the trimmed V and J ends, which lost 5 bases and 2 bases, there was a span of 11 bases. The CDR3: CASSPPVHTDTQYF. The CDR3 DNA sequence: TGTGCCAGCAGCCCGCCGGTGCACACAGATACGCAGTATTTT.

The chain couples TRBV29-1 to TRBJ2-3; D possibly corresponds to TRBD1 (6 bases). Germline CDR1 is SQVTM and CDR2 is ANQGSEA. V lost 5 bases and J 5 bases, leaving 14 bases between the germline ends. The CDR3 covers 13 residues. CDR3 residues: CSVRTAQGDTQYF. In DNA form, the CDR3 reads TGCAGCGTTCGGACAGCCCAAGGAGATACGCAGTATTTT.